This is a list of T cell receptor beta chains from one sample in a study of T cell responses to AZD1222 COVID-19 vaccine. Using immunoSEQ multiplex PCR, the repertoire was profiled, and TCRdb retains in-frame clones only, with some absent. Among 90,000 to 150,000 clones listed, 85% to 90% were seen once. Material: peripheral blood, obtained 28 days after the second AZD1222 dose. The receptors come from an adult who received the AZD1222 COVID-19 vaccine. Each CDR3 is given with its conserved first and last residue. D genes are given only for firm matches. Only some rows state a clone size, as once, few, many or a class for expanded clones.

clone_size	j_call	d_call	v_call	cdr3_nt	cdr3_aa
NA	TRBJ2-1	TRBD1	TRBV19	TGTGCCAGTAGTATAGGGAGAATGAGACAGGGGGCGGGTGAGCAGTTCTTC	CASSIGRMRQGAGEQFF
once	TRBJ1-6	NA	TRBV3-1/TRBV3-2	TGTGCCAGCAGCCAAGGGTCCTATAATTCACCCCTCCACTTT	CASSQGSYNSPLHF
NA	TRBJ2-3	NA	TRBV10-3	TGTGCCAGCACAGATACGCAGTATTTT	CASTDTQYF
NA	TRBJ2-3	NA	TRBV19	TGTGCCAGTAGTATAAGGCGGGCAGCACGTCAATTCACAGATACGCAGTATTTT	CASSIRRAARQFTDTQYF
once	TRBJ2-7	NA	TRBV18	TGTGCCAGCTCACCAGCGACAGCCCAGGGTAGGGGGCAGTACTTC	CASSPATAQGRGQYF
NA	TRBJ1-4	NA	TRBV5-1	TGCGCCAGCAGCTTCGAGAGGCAGGGCCATGGGGAGTTTTTT	CASSFERQGHGEFF
NA	TRBJ1-2	NA	TRBV14	TGTGCCAGCAGCCTAGCAGATTCGGGCTATGGCTACACCTTC	CASSLADSGYGYTF
NA	TRBJ2-6	TRBD1	TRBV5-6	TGTGCCAGCAGCCGTCGGCTGGGACAGGGACCCTCTGGGGCCAACGTCCTGACTTTC	CASSRRLGQGPSGANVLTF
large	TRBJ1-2	NA	TRBV4-1	TGCGCCAGCAGCCGAGGACTCGGAGGCTATGGCTACACCTTC	CASSRGLGGYGYTF
NA	TRBJ1-6	NA	TRBV7-8	TGTGCCAGCAGCCCGCAGCTGGATTCACCCCTCCACTTT	CASSPQLDSPLHF
NA	TRBJ2-5	TRBD2	TRBV5-4	TGTGCCAGCAGCATCGGACTAGCGGGGGGACAAGAGACCCAGTACTTC	CASSIGLAGGQETQYF
NA	TRBJ2-1	TRBD2	TRBV7-8	TGTGCCAGCAGCTTATTGGGACTAGGGTACAATGAGCAGTTCTTC	CASSLLGLGYNEQFF
NA	TRBJ1-2	TRBD1	TRBV6-5	TGTGCCAGCAGCCCAAGACCGGGACAGCCCTATGGCTACACCTTC	CASSPRPGQPYGYTF
NA	TRBJ1-5	NA	TRBV4-2	TGTGCCAGCAGCCAAGGACAGGATAGCAATCAGCCCCAGCATTTT	CASSQGQDSNQPQHF
NA	TRBJ2-1	NA	TRBV4-3	TGCGCCAGCAGCCAAGTCGTGGGTAACAATGAGCAGTTCTTC	CASSQVVGNNEQFF
NA	TRBJ1-4	NA	TRBV7-8	TGTGCCAGCAGCGAGCGGCGGGTTTGGACTAATGAAAAACTGTTTTTT	CASSERRVWTNEKLFF
few	TRBJ2-7	NA	TRBV30	TGTGCCTGGAGAAGTCCCGGGAGTAGGTACGAGCAGTACTTC	CAWRSPGSRYEQYF
NA	TRBJ1-5	NA	TRBV10-3	TGTGCCATCACCGGGGACATCAATCAGCCCCAGCATTTT	CAITGDINQPQHF
NA	TRBJ1-4	NA	TRBV3-1/TRBV3-2	TGTGCCAGCAGCCAAGATTTTAGACAAGGGAATGAAAAACTGTTTTTT	CASSQDFRQGNEKLFF
NA	TRBJ2-2	NA	TRBV19	TGTGCCAGTAGGCCCGGGGGCCTACAACCGAACACCGGGGAGCTGTTTTTT	CASRPGGLQPNTGELFF
NA	TRBJ2-7	TRBD1	TRBV5-8	TGTGCCAGCAGCCATACCTCCGGGACAGCTGACGAGCAGTACTTC	CASSHTSGTADEQYF
NA	TRBJ2-5	TRBD2	TRBV11-2	TGTGCCAGCAGCTCGGGACTAGTCGGGGAGACCCAGTACTTC	CASSSGLVGETQYF
once	TRBJ1-1	NA	TRBV4-1	TGCGCCAGCAGCTCTGACACCTTTCGGAGTGAAGCTTTCTTT	CASSSDTFRSEAFF
NA	TRBJ1-1	NA	TRBV28	TGTGCCAGCAGCAGGAGGCCGGGGAACACTGAAGCTTTCTTT	CASSRRPGNTEAFF
NA	TRBJ1-3	TRBD1	TRBV18	TGTGCCAGCTCACTAAGGACAGGGCAAACTGGAAACACCATATATTTT	CASSLRTGQTGNTIYF
once	TRBJ1-3	NA	TRBV7-2	TGTGCCAGCAGCTTATCCTTCCGCTCTGGAAACACCATATATTTT	CASSLSFRSGNTIYF
NA	TRBJ1-1	NA	TRBV6-5	TGTGCCAGCAGGGTTGGGCTGAACACTGAAGCTTTCTTT	CASRVGLNTEAFF
NA	TRBJ1-1	NA	TRBV30	TGTGCCACAGGCCAGGGTAACGGGAACACTGAAGCTTTCTTT	CATGQGNGNTEAFF
NA	TRBJ1-2	NA	TRBV2	TGTGCCAGCAGTGTGAGGACTAGGCTTGGCTACACCTTC	CASSVRTRLGYTF
NA	TRBJ2-2	NA	TRBV3-1/TRBV3-2	TGTGCCAGCAGCTCCGGGACCGGGAACACCGGGGAGCTGTTTTTT	CASSSGTGNTGELFF
NA	TRBJ2-3	TRBD1	TRBV10-3	TGTGCCATCAAAGACAGGGGGCAAGCAGATACGCAGTATTTT	CAIKDRGQADTQYF
NA	TRBJ2-7	NA	TRBV13	TGTGCCAGCAGCTTAGATCGGTTAAACTACGAGCAGTACTTC	CASSLDRLNYEQYF
NA	TRBJ1-1	NA	TRBV11-3	TGTGCCAGCAGCCGAACAAACACTGAAGCTTTCTTT	CASSRTNTEAFF
NA	TRBJ2-7	NA	TRBV3-1/TRBV3-2	TGTGCCAGCAGCCAAGCGAGGGTGGCAACCGGTTACTACGAGCAGTACTTC	CASSQARVATGYYEQYF
NA	TRBJ1-1	NA	TRBV5-4	TGTGCCAGCAGCCTCGACAGAGGGAACACTGAAGCTTTCTTT	CASSLDRGNTEAFF
NA	TRBJ2-1	TRBD2	TRBV10-3	TGTGCCATCAAGGCCAGCGGGGGAGACAATGAGCAGTTCTTC	CAIKASGGDNEQFF
once	TRBJ1-1	NA	TRBV7-2	TGTGCCAGCAGCCTCCTCGAGGGGAGCACTGAAGCTTTCTTT	CASSLLEGSTEAFF
few	TRBJ2-1	TRBD2	TRBV7-3	TGTGCCAGCAGCCGCCCGGGACTAGCGGGGGACAGCTCCTACAATGAGCAGTTCTTC	CASSRPGLAGDSSYNEQFF
NA	TRBJ1-5	NA	TRBV30	TGTGCCTGGAGTTACGGGCAAAATCAGCCCCAGCATTTT	CAWSYGQNQPQHF
NA	TRBJ2-7	NA	TRBV11-2	TGTGCCAGCAGCACATTCGGACAAGGGGACGAGCAGTACTTC	CASSTFGQGDEQYF